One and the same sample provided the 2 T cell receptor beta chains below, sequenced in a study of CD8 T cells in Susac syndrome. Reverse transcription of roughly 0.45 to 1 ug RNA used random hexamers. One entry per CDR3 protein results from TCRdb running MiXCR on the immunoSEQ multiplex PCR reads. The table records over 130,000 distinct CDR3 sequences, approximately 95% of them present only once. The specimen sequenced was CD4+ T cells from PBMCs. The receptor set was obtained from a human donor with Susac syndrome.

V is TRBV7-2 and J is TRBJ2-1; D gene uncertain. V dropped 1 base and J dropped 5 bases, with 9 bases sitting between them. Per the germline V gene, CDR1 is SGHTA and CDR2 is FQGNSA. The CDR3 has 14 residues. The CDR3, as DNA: TGTGCCAGCAGCTTAGTACCCAGAAACAATGAGCAGTTCTTC. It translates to CASSLVPRNNEQFF.

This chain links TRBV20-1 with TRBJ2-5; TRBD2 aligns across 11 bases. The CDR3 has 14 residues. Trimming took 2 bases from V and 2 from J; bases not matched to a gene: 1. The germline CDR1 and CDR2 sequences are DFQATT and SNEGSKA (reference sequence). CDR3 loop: CSARRLAGQETQYF. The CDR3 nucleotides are TGCAGTGCTAGAAGACTAGCGGGACAAGAGACCCAGTACTTC.